The 8 T cell receptor beta chains in this list originate from one sample, sequenced in a study of regulatory T cells in long-lasting Graves disease (dated by TCRdb to the early 2020s). Library creation used multiplex PCR. Sequencing was performed on an Illumina HiSeq 4000. CDR3 regions were amplified by Arm-PCR with iRepertoire HTBI primers to construct TCR beta libraries. TCRdb reworked the public reads: Q25 trimming with fastp, MiXCR clone assembly, productive beta chains retained. CDR3 protein sequences are deduplicated, and each keeps its most common genes and DNA. For this sample the table gives about half a million distinct CDR3 sequences, of which about 20% were detected only once. 10% to 15% of the sample is taken by the ten largest. The time point label of this sample denotes: persistent/refractory GD, antithyroid drugs over 5 years with positive TRAb. For both TCR sequencing and RNA sequencing, RNA was extracted from PBMCs in TRIzol.

The sample in question was peripheral blood mononuclear cells (PBMCs), obtained when the disease was refractory, from a patient treated with antithyroid drugs. These receptor sequences come from a female donor with Graves disease.

This clonotype appeared many times. This CDR3 reads CASSLEARWGLGYTF. For the CDR3, the DNA is TGTGCCAGCAGCTTAGAGGCAAGGTGGGGGTTAGGCTACACCTTC. V is TRBV11-2 and J is TRBJ1-2, with D possibly TRBD1 on 5 matching bases. The CDR3 contains 15 residues. Germline-derived CDR1 and CDR2 are SGHAT and FQNNGV. V was pared by 0 bases and J by 8 bases, with 16 bases between.

Concerning this clonotype: A much larger clone sits a single nucleotide away, making a read error possible. The rearrangement uses TRBV2 and TRBJ1-1, with D maybe TRBD1 (6 bases). Germline assignment: CDR1 SNHLY and CDR2 FYNNEI. The CDR3 consists of 13 residues. In nucleotides, the CDR3 is TGTGCCAGCAGTACGACAGGAAACACTGAAGCTCTCTTT. Encoded protein: CASSTTGNTEALF.

This clonotype came up a few times. CDR3 bases: TGTGCCAGCAGTAGCCGGGACAGGGGCTCAAATTCACCCCTCCACTTT. Amino acids: CASSSRDRGSNSPLHF. The chain has TRBV12-3 or TRBV12-4 and TRBJ1-6; the match to TRBD1 covers 10 bases. The CDR3 covers 16 residues. Losses at the gene ends were 5 bases for V and 7 bases for J; bases not matched to a gene: 8.

This sequence joins TRBV30 and TRBJ1-1, with D possibly TRBD1 on 5 matching bases. The germline V gene encodes CDR1 GTSNPN and CDR2 SVGIG (reference sequence). This CDR3 comprises 13 residues. Trimming took off 0 bases at V and 3 bases at J, with 8 bases between the two ends. This CDR3 reads CAWSVSRDTEAFF. The CDR3 DNA reads TGTGCCTGGAGTGTAAGCAGGGACACTGAAGCTTTCTTT.

In this sample, this clonotype turned up a few times. The CDR3 loop is CSATGRSSYEQYF. As DNA, the CDR3 is TGCAGCGCCACCGGACGGAGCTCCTACGAGCAGTACTTC. The chain carries TRBV29-1 and TRBJ2-7; D gene unclear. Trimming cost V 7 bases and J 0 bases, with 13 bases left between them. Germline V gene sequence: CDR1 SQVTM, CDR2 ANQGSEA. The CDR3 spans 13 residues.

This clonotype was detected only a few times. The J gene is TRBJ1-1, the V gene TRBV19; weak D call: TRBD1 (6 bases). The germline V gene encodes CDR1 LNHDA and CDR2 SQIVND (reference sequence). The CDR3 consists of 13 residues. The V end was cut by 10 bases, the J end by 4 bases, with 16 bases between. CDR3 region: CATGGPQGTEAFF. The CDR3 DNA is TGTGCCACCGGGGGACCACAGGGCACTGAAGCTTTCTTT.

There are many counts of this clonotype. The J gene is TRBJ1-5, the V gene TRBV27; D is unclear. The CDR3 consists of 12 residues. Deletions cut 4 bases from V and 7 bases from J, with 8 bases between. CDR1 and CDR2 from the germline V gene are MNHEY and SMNVEV (reference sequence). CDR3 residues: CASSSMRQPQHF. The CDR3 nucleotides are TGTGCCAGCAGTTCCATGAGGCAGCCCCAGCATTTT.

This clonotype was observed at least ten times. This chain uses TRBV10-3 with TRBJ2-7; tentatively, D is TRBD1 (6 bases). Trimming took 5 bases from V and 2 from J, leaving 10 bases between them. Germline loops: CDR1 ENHRY, CDR2 SYGVKD. The CDR3 is made up of 13 amino acids. The CDR3 spells CAISRDTTYEQYF. CDR3 nucleotides: TGTGCCATCAGTCGGGACACAACCTACGAGCAGTACTTC.